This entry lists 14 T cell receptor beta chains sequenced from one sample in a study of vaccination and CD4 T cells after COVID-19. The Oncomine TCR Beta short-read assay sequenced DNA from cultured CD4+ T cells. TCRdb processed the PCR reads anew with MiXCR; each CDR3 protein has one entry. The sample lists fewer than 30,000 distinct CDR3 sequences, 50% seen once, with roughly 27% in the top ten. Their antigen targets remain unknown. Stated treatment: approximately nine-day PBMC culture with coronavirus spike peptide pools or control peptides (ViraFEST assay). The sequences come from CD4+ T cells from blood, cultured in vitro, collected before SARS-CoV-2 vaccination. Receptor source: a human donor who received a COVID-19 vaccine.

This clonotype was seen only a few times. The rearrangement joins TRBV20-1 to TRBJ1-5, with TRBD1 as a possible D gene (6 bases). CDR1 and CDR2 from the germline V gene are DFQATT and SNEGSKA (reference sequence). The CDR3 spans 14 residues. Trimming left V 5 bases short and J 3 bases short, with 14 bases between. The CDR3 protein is CSAAGDGPNQPQHF. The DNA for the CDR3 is TGCAGTGCTGCAGGGGACGGCCCCAATCAGCCCCAGCATTTT.

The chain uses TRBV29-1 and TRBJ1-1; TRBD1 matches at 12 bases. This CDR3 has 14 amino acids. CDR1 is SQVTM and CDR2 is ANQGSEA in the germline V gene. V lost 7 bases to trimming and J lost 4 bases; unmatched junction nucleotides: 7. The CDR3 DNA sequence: TGCAGCGCCCGGGACAGGGGGCTGGGCACTGAAGCTTTCTTT. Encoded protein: CSARDRGLGTEAFF.

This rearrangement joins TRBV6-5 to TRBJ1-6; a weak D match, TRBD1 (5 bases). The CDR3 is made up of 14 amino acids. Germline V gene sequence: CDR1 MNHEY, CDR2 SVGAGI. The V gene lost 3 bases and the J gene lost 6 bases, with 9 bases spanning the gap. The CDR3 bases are TGTGCCAGCAGTTATATGGGGACTAATTCACCCCTCCACTTT. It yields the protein CASSYMGTNSPLHF.

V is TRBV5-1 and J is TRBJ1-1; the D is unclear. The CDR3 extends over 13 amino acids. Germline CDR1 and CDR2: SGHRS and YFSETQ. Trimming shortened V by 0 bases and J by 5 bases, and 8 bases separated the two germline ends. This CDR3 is CASSLAAVTEAFF. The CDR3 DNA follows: TGCGCCAGCAGCTTGGCCGCAGTTACTGAAGCTTTCTTT.

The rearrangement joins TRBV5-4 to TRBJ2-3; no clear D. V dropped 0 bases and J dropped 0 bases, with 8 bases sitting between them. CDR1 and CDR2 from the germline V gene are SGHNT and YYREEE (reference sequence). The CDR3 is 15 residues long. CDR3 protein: CASSLDPPSTDTQYF. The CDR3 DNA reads TGTGCCAGCAGCTTGGACCCGCCTAGCACAGATACGCAGTATTTT.

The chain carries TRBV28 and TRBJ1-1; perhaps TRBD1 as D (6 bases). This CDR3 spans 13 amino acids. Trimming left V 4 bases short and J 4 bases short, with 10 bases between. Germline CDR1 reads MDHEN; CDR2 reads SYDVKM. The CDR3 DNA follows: TGTGCCAGCAGTTCCCCAGGGGTCACTGAAGCTTTCTTT. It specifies CASSSPGVTEAFF.

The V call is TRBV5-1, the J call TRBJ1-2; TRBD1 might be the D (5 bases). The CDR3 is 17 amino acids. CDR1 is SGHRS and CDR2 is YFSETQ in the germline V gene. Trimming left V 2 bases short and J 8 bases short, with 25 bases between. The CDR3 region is CASSFVKMGRLGTGYTF. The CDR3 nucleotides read TGCGCCAGCAGCTTCGTAAAAATGGGACGCCTGGGGACCGGCTACACCTTC.

Here the CDR3 DNA reads TGTGCCAGCAGCTTAGGACCACAGTCCTCCTATGGCTACACCTTC. Protein product: CASSLGPQSSYGYTF. The chain joins TRBV7-2 to TRBJ1-2; no firm D call. Germline V gives CDR1 SGHTA, CDR2 FQGNSA. The CDR3 totals 15 residues. V gave up 1 base and J gave up 4 bases, with 13 bases separating them.

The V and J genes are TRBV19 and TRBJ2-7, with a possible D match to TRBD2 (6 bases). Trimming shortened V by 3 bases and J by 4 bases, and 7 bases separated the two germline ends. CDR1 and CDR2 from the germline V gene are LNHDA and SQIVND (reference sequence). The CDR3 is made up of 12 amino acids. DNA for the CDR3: TGTGCCAGTAGTATGGAGGGGTACGAGCAGTACTTC. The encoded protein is CASSMEGYEQYF.

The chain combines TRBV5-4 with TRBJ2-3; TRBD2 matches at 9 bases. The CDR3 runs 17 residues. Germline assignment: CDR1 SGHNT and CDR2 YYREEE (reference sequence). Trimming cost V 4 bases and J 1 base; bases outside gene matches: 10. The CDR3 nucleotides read TGTGCCAGCAGCCAAGATCAGGCTAGCGGGGGCACAGATACGCAGTATTTT. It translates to CASSQDQASGGTDTQYF.

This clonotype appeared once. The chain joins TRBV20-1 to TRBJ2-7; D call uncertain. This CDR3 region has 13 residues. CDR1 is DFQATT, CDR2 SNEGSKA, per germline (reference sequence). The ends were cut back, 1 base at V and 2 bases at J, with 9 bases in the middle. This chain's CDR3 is CSARGEGPYEQYF. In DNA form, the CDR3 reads TGCAGTGCTAGAGGGGAAGGGCCCTACGAGCAGTACTTC.

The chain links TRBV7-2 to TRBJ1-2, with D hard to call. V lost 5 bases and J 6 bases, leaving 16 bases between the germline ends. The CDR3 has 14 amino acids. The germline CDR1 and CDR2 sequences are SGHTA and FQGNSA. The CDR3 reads CASSIGRVADGYTF. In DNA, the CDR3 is TGTGCCAGCAGCATCGGAAGGGTAGCAGATGGCTACACCTTC.

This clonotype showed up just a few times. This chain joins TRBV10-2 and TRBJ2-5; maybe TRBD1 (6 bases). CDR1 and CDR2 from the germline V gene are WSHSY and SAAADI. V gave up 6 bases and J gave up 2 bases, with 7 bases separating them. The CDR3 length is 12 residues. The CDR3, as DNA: TGCGCCAGCAGACAGGGACAAGAGACCCAGTACTTC. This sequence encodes CASRQGQETQYF.

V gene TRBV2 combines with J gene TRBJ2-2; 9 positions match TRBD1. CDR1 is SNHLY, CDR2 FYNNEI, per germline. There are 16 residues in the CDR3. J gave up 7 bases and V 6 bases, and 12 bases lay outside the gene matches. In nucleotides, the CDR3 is TGTGCCAGCAGCCCGACAGGGGGGTATGAGAACGGGGAGCTGTTTTTT. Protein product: CASSPTGGYENGELFF.